The next 30 T cell receptor beta chains were all read from a single sample in a study of cytomegalovirus exposure and HLA in healthy donors. The study ran its PCR with 60 Vbeta and 13 Jbeta primers. Assay used: immunoSEQ multiplex PCR; TCRdb lists only in-frame clones, some missing. This table holds about 200,000 clones, 80% to 85% found once. The sequenced sample consisted of PBMCs. These receptors were collected from a woman aged 45-65 years in good health and CMV-seropositive.

The rearrangement uses TRBV5-6 and TRBJ2-6; a possible D gene is TRBD2 (5 bases). Germline V gene lookup returns CDR1 SGHDT and CDR2 YYEEEE. V was trimmed by 4 bases and J by 0 bases, leaving 17 bases between them. This CDR3 has 18 residues. CDR3 amino acids: CASSPEGPHSSGANVLTF. The CDR3 coding sequence is TGTGCCAGCAGCCCCGAGGGCCCCCATAGCTCTGGGGCCAACGTCCTGACTTTC.

The chain employs TRBV19 and TRBJ1-5; no clear D gene. Germline V gives CDR1 LNHDA, CDR2 SQIVND (reference sequence). The CDR3 covers 13 residues. Trimming cost V 3 bases and J 6 bases, with 9 bases left between them. CDR3 in amino acids: CASSIGFVQPQHF. The CDR3 nucleotides read TGTGCCAGTAGTATCGGGTTCGTTCAGCCCCAGCATTTT.

The V call is TRBV19, the J call TRBJ1-5, with 8 bases fitting TRBD1. The ends lost 5 bases at V and 3 bases at J; junction bases unmatched: 6. CDR1 LNHDA and CDR2 SQIVND come from the germline V gene (reference sequence). This CDR3 comprises 15 residues. The CDR3 here is CASSPRTGFNQPQHF. The DNA of the CDR3 is TGTGCCAGTAGTCCCCGGACAGGGTTCAATCAGCCCCAGCATTTT. Full variable domain (missing parts from reference TRBV19 and TRBJ1-5): DGGITQSPKYLFRKEGQNVTLSCEQNLNHDAMYWYRQDPGQGLRLIYYSQIVNDFQKGDIAEGYSVSREKKESFPLTVTSAQKNPTAFYLCASSPRTGFNQPQHFGDGTRLSIL.

V and J are TRBV6-1 and TRBJ1-2, with 8 bases lining up with TRBD1. With V trimmed by 2 bases and J by 5 bases, 10 bases remained unmatched. The germline V gene has CDR1 MNHNS and CDR2 SASEGT. This CDR3 is 16 amino acids long. The CDR3 reads CASSERDRIVPYGYTF. The CDR3 DNA is TGTGCCAGCAGTGAACGGGACAGGATCGTTCCTTATGGCTACACCTTC.

The chain is built from TRBV10-3 and TRBJ2-7; D is unclear. The CDR3 is 12 residues long. CDR1 is ENHRY and CDR2 is SYGVKD in the germline V gene. Trimming shortened V by 3 bases and J by 5 bases, and 8 bases separated the two germline ends. CDR3 sequence reads: CAISEVSDEQYF. The CDR3 nucleotides read TGTGCCATCAGTGAAGTGTCGGACGAGCAGTACTTC.

This clone occurred once. One end of the junction does not line up with germline, which may come from a read error. The chain couples TRBV7-3 to TRBJ2-6, with D possibly matching TRBD1 (5 bases). Looked up from germline, CDR1 is SGHTA and CDR2 is FQGTGA. CDR3 size: 15 residues. CDR3 DNA: TGTGCCAGCAGCCGTGACAGTTCTGGGGCCAACGGCCTGACTTTC. Encoded protein: CASSRDSSGANGLTF.

The rearrangement links TRBV6-5 to TRBJ1-4, with 9 nucleotides matching TRBD1. This CDR3 comprises 15 residues. V dropped 5 bases and J dropped 8; count of bases not matched to a gene: 9. Per the germline V gene, CDR1 is MNHEY and CDR2 is SVGAGI. The CDR3 region is CASSRRTGVGEKLFF. In DNA form, the CDR3 reads TGTGCCAGCAGTAGGAGGACAGGGGTTGGGGAAAAACTGTTTTTT.

The chain links TRBV13 to TRBJ2-3; tentatively, D is TRBD2 (6 bases). CDR3 length: 15 residues. Deletions cut 5 bases from V and 1 base from J, with 13 bases between. Germline assignment: CDR1 PRHDT and CDR2 FYEKMQ (reference sequence). This CDR3 reads CASSPRTTRTDTQYF. DNA for the CDR3: TGTGCCAGCAGCCCCCGGACTACCCGCACAGATACGCAGTATTTT.

The DNA for the CDR3 is TGTGCCAGCAGCCAAGTAGGACAGGGCCACGAGCAGTACTTC. Translated, it gives CASSQVGQGHEQYF. This rearrangement joins TRBV14 to TRBJ2-7; 8 nucleotides align to TRBD1. The length of the CDR3 is 14 residues. Unmatched junction bases numbered 4, after V lost 1 base and J lost 5 bases. In germline, CDR1 is SGHDN, CDR2 FVKESK.

The chain joins TRBV6-5 to TRBJ1-2; weak D call: TRBD1 (6 bases). V was shortened by 6 bases and J by 7 bases, with 12 bases between the two germline ends. The CDR3 has 12 residues. The germline CDR1 and CDR2 sequences are MNHEY and SVGAGI. CDR3 nucleotides: TGTGCCAGCAGAAAACAGGGAGTTGGCTACACCTTC. Translated, it gives CASRKQGVGYTF.

V and J are TRBV5-1 and TRBJ1-2; TRBD1 matches 10 bases. The CDR3 is 14 amino acids. After removal of 4 bases from V and 2 bases from J, the junction contained 2 bases not matched to a gene. The germline gives CDR1 SGHRS, CDR2 YFSETQ. The CDR3 here is CASSLGQGNYGYTF. The CDR3 bases are TGCGCCAGCAGCCTGGGACAGGGGAACTATGGCTACACCTTC.

The chain uses TRBV2 and TRBJ2-7, with a possible D match to TRBD2 (5 bases). Trimming pared 7 bases from V and 6 bases from J, leaving 10 bases between. The CDR3 is 11 residues long. Per germline, CDR1 SNHLY and CDR2 FYNNEI. For the CDR3, the DNA is TGTGCCAGCAAGAGGGATGGCGAGCAGTACTTC. Its translation: CASKRDGEQYF.

This chain links TRBV19 with TRBJ1-1; the D gene is possibly TRBD1 (6 bases). Trimming removed 5 bases from V and 1 base from J, with 14 bases in between. Germline V gene sequence: CDR1 LNHDA, CDR2 SQIVND (reference sequence). The CDR3 spans 15 residues. The CDR3, as DNA: TGTGCCAGTAGTCCCCACAGGGCTTCGAACACTGAAGCTTTCTTT. Amino acids: CASSPHRASNTEAFF. The full variable domain, completed using reference TRBV19 and TRBJ1-1, is DGGITQSPKYLFRKEGQNVTLSCEQNLNHDAMYWYRQDPGQGLRLIYYSQIVNDFQKGDIAEGYSVSREKKESFPLTVTSAQKNPTAFYLCASSPHRASNTEAFFGQGTRLTVV.

CDR3 nucleotide sequence: TGTGCCAGCAGTTCCGACAGGGGGATATCCTACGAGCAGTACTTC. Its protein is CASSSDRGISYEQYF. V usage is TRBV5-5 and J usage is TRBJ2-7; 9 nucleotides line up with TRBD1. Germline CDR1 reads SGHKS; CDR2 reads YYEKEE (reference sequence). The ends lost 5 bases at V and 1 base at J; junction bases unmatched: 7. CDR3 size: 15 residues.

Regarding this clone: One junction end does not reproduce the germline sequence, and a read error may be involved. The chain has TRBV7-9 and TRBJ2-1; 15 bases line up with TRBD2. The CDR3 spans 16 residues. Germline V gene sequence: CDR1 SEHNR, CDR2 FQNEAQ (reference sequence). CDR3 sequence (DNA): TGTTCCAGCAGCCTCCCGGGACTAGCGGGGGGAGGTGAGCAGTTCTTC. Amino acids: CSSSLPGLAGGGEQFF.

The chain uses TRBV28 and TRBJ1-2; the D is unclear. Trimming pared 2 bases from V and 0 bases from J, leaving 10 bases between. Germline assignment: CDR1 MDHEN and CDR2 SYDVKM. The CDR3 runs 15 residues. CDR3 DNA: TGTGCCAGCAGTTTAGGAGGTATGGCTAACTATGGCTACACCTTC. Translated: CASSLGGMANYGYTF.

V usage is TRBV9 and J usage is TRBJ2-3, with a tentative D call TRBD2 (7 bases). Trimming stripped 4 bases from V and 2 bases from J, with 14 bases between. The CDR3 is 15 amino acids. Looked up from germline, CDR1 is SGDLS and CDR2 is YYNGEE. The CDR3 sequence: CASSRGGADTDTQYF. In nucleotides, the CDR3 is TGTGCCAGCAGCCGCGGGGGCGCGGACACAGATACGCAGTATTTT.

The CDR3 nucleotides read TGTGCCAGCAGCGGCCGTGGGGGGTATGAAAAACTGTTTTTT. This translates into CASSGRGGYEKLFF. The chain couples TRBV9 to TRBJ1-4; D perhaps matches TRBD1 (5 bases). This CDR3 has 14 amino acids. The germline V gene has CDR1 SGDLS and CDR2 YYNGEE. Trimming took 3 bases from V and 6 from J, leaving 12 bases between them.

As for this clone: Other nucleotide sequences from this sample produce the same CDR3. The J gene is TRBJ1-5, the V gene TRBV6-6; a possible D gene is TRBD1 (6 bases). Trimming took off 2 bases at V and 3 bases at J, with 8 bases between the two ends. In germline, CDR1 is MNHNY, CDR2 SVGAGI (reference sequence). This CDR3 is 14 amino acids long. CDR3 residues: CASSYGGFNQPQHF. CDR3 coding DNA: TGTGCCAGCAGTTACGGGGGCTTCAATCAGCCCCAGCATTTT.

The V and J genes are TRBV14 and TRBJ2-7, with 8 bases matching TRBD2. The J segment lost 3 bases and the V segment lost 8 bases, leaving 9 bases of the junction unmatched. The CDR3 has 14 residues. Germline V gene sequence: CDR1 SGHDN, CDR2 FVKESK. The CDR3 DNA follows: TGTGCCAGCGGCCGACCGGGACTAGTCTACGAGCAGTACTTC. As protein: CASGRPGLVYEQYF.

The chain uses TRBV7-8 and TRBJ1-1, with no clear D. V was shortened by 2 bases and J by 1 base, with 17 bases between the two germline ends. Germline V gene lookup returns CDR1 SGHVS and CDR2 FQNEAQ. The CDR3 length is 17 residues. This chain's CDR3 is CASSLSLGLNENTEAFF. Written as DNA, the CDR3 is TGTGCCAGCAGCTTAAGTTTGGGCCTTAATGAGAACACTGAAGCTTTCTTT.

A word on this clone: Germline and junction disagree at one end, which may indicate a read error. The chain combines TRBV5-4 with TRBJ2-2; D gene ambiguous. The CDR3 length is 15 residues. Germline assignment: CDR1 SGHNT and CDR2 YYREEE (reference sequence). The CDR3 here is CASSLVPGNTGELFF. The CDR3 DNA reads TGTGCCAGTAGCTTGGTTCCGGGGAACACCGGGGAGCTGTTTTTT.

The CDR3 loop reads CASSLGGTGGNEQFF. The CDR3 DNA follows: TGCGCCAGCAGCTTAGGGGGGACAGGGGGGAATGAGCAGTTCTTC. The genes are TRBV5-1 and TRBJ2-1; TRBD1 matches 11 bases. Germline trimming cut 2 bases from V and 7 bases from J; bases unmatched to any gene: 5. Per the germline V gene, CDR1 is SGHRS and CDR2 is YFSETQ. The CDR3 loop spans 15 amino acids.

The genes are TRBV27 and TRBJ1-2; D remains ambiguous. Germline V gene sequence: CDR1 MNHEY, CDR2 SMNVEV (reference sequence). The germline V and J ends were trimmed by 5 bases and 8 bases, with 15 bases remaining between them. CDR3 length equals 13 residues. This chain's CDR3 is CASSVSKFVGYTF. CDR3 DNA sequence: TGTGCCAGCAGTGTGAGTAAGTTCGTGGGCTACACCTTC.

The rearrangement uses TRBV6-5 and TRBJ2-7; maybe TRBD1 (5 bases). Trimming took off 6 bases at V and 0 bases at J, with 15 bases between the two ends. CDR3 size: 15 residues. Germline CDR1 and CDR2: MNHEY and SVGAGI. The DNA of the CDR3 is TGTGCCAGCAGCCCCGTACAGGCCCACTCCTACGAGCAGTACTTC. Translation: CASSPVQAHSYEQYF.

The table lists this clone with a count of one. V gene TRBV27 combines with J gene TRBJ2-1, with 10 bases identical to TRBD2. This CDR3 spans 16 amino acids. Germline CDR1 and CDR2: MNHEY and SMNVEV (reference sequence). After removal of 8 bases from V and 6 bases from J, the junction contained 13 bases not matched to a gene. CDR3 bases: TGTGCCAGCCGTAAGTCCCCACTAGCGGGAAGCAATGAGCAGTTCTTC. It specifies CASRKSPLAGSNEQFF.

The rearrangement links TRBV15 to TRBJ2-7, with D maybe TRBD2 (7 bases). Trimming removed 1 base from V and 0 bases from J, with 16 bases in between. There are 17 residues in the CDR3. Germline CDR1 LNHNV, CDR2 YYDKDF (reference sequence). CDR3 loop: CATSRAGEGGYSYEQYF. The CDR3 coding sequence is TGTGCCACCAGCAGAGCTGGGGAGGGGGGATACTCCTACGAGCAGTACTTC.

The chain uses TRBV2 and TRBJ1-2; D may be TRBD1 (5 bases). Germline-derived CDR1 and CDR2 are SNHLY and FYNNEI. This CDR3 contains 14 residues. The V gene lost 11 bases and the J gene lost 3 bases, with 19 bases spanning the gap. CDR3 DNA sequence: TGTGCCGGGGGGAGGGAGCCTCTCGACTATGGCTACACCTTC. This codes for CAGGREPLDYGYTF.

This clone was recorded only once. V gene TRBV27 combines with J gene TRBJ1-1, with a tentative D call TRBD1 (6 bases). V was shortened by 6 bases and J by 6 bases, with 17 bases between the two germline ends. Germline V CDR1 and CDR2: MNHEY, SMNVEV (reference sequence). The CDR3 is 14 residues long. CDR3 nucleotides: TGTGCCAGCAGCTATCGACCAGGGGCGGCTGAAGCTTTCTTT. Residues: CASSYRPGAAEAFF.

The chain has TRBV9 and TRBJ1-2; D ambiguous. Trimming stripped 0 bases from V and 8 bases from J, with 14 bases between. Germline CDR1 SGDLS, CDR2 YYNGEE. CDR3 length equals 14 residues. CDR3 amino acids: CASSVDTHPGGYTF. CDR3 sequence (DNA): TGTGCCAGCAGCGTAGACACCCACCCGGGAGGCTACACCTTC.